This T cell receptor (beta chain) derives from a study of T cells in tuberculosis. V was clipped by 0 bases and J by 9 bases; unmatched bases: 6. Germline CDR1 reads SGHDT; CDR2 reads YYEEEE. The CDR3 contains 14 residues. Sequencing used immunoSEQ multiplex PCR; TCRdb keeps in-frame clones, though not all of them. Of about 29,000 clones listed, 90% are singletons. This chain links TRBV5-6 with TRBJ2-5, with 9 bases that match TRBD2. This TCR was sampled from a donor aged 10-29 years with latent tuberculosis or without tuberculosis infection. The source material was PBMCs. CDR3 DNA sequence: TGTGCCAGCAGCTTGGAGCGGGGGGCCACATCCCAGTACTTC. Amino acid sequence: CASSLERGATSQYF. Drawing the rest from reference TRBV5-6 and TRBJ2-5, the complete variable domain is DAGVTQSPTHLIKTRGQQVTLRCSPKSGHDTVSWYQQALGQGPQFIFQYYEEEERQRGNFPDRFSGHQFPNYSSELNVNALLLGDSALYLCASSLERGATSQYFGPGTRLLVL.